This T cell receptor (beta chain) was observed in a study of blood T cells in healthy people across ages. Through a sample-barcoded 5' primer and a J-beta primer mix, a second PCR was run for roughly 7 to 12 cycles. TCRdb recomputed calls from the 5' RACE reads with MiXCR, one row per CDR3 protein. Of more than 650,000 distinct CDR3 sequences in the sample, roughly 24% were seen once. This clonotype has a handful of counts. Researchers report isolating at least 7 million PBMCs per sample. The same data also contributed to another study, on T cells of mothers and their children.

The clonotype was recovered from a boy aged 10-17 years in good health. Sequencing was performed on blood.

The CDR3 coding sequence is TGTGCCATCAGTGGCCGGGACATTGCCTCCTACGAGCAGTACTTC. Its protein product is CAISGRDIASYEQYF. V is TRBV10-3 and J is TRBJ2-5, with a weak D call TRBD1 (6 bases). With the DNA end fitting TRBJ2-7 better, the J assignment may be wrong. The CDR3 sequence is 15 residues long. Germline values: CDR1 ENHRY, CDR2 SYGVKD.